This T cell receptor (beta chain) originates from a study of early T cells in non-severe SARS-CoV-2 infection. Looking at the study overall: Bulk RNA isolated from unsorted whole blood underwent sequencing; chains were not paired.

The CDR3 is made up of 16 amino acids. The germline V gene has CDR1 MNHNY and CDR2 SVGAGI (reference sequence). V lost 0 bases and J 4 bases, leaving 15 bases between the germline ends. Individual cDNA molecules each received unique molecular identifiers attached to them. TCRdb reanalysed the 5' RACE reads using MiXCR and keeps one entry per CDR3 protein. In the table there are about 19,000 distinct CDR3 sequences, roughly 4.6% of which are singletons. This clonotype was counted many times. Sequenced material: whole blood. The chain has TRBV6-6 and TRBJ1-2; D might be TRBD1 (5 bases). The origin of this receptor is an adult who was a healthcare worker with PCR-confirmed SARS-CoV-2 infection or an uninfected control (not recorded which). In DNA form, the CDR3 reads TGTGCCAGCAGTTACTCGATTGAGGGGTGGCGCTATGGCTACACCTTC. Its translation is CASSYSIEGWRYGYTF.